The source of this T cell receptor (beta chain) is a study of Tregs in tolerant kidney transplant recipients. The study's findings and limits: This study did not directly address biological reproducibility. The most relevant donor-specific Treg TCRbeta repertoire apparently came from expansion with activated donor B cells.

Unstimulated regulatory T cells (CD4+CD25+CD127-), CD4+CD25- non-regulatory cells, CD4 and CD8 cells were FACS-sorted from thawed PBMCs. Regulatory T cells were sorted from thawed PBMCs rested overnight at 37°C with around 200 IU/ml IL-2. Trimming stripped 1 base from V and 2 bases from J, with 19 bases between. Looked up from germline, CDR1 is SGHVS and CDR2 is FQNEAQ. The CDR3 consists of 18 residues. In regard to this clone: Its antigen remains unknown.

The method was immunoSEQ multiplex PCR; TCRdb's version includes in-frame clones alone and lacks a portion of them. The sample records fewer than 80,000 clones, less than 98% being singletons. This chain joins TRBV7-8 and TRBJ2-3; D is possibly TRBD2 (6 bases). This TCR was sampled from a human donor who received a combined kidney and bone marrow transplant. The sequencing used Tregs from blood, collected before the transplant. The CDR3 protein is CASSLGEMAGRNTDTQYF. CDR3 sequence (DNA): TGTGCCAGCAGCTTAGGGGAGATGGCGGGACGGAACACAGATACGCAGTATTTT.